Listed here are 9 T cell receptor beta chains from one sample, sequenced in a study of blood T cell repertoires in COVID-19. The repertoire was sequenced with immunoSEQ multiplex PCR; TCRdb's copy has only in-frame clones and lacks some. The sample consists of fewer than 250,000 clones, nearly 95% of them appearing once. Sequenced material: peripheral blood. The source of these receptors is a man younger than 40 with COVID-19, enrolled during active disease.

The chain couples TRBV4-1 to TRBJ1-4, with D hard to call. V gave up 0 bases and J gave up 0 bases, with 8 bases separating them. The germline CDR1 and CDR2 sequences are MGHRA and YSYEKL. The CDR3 consists of 16 residues. CDR3 DNA: TGCGCCAGCAGCCAAGACACTTACTCAACTAATGAAAAACTGTTTTTT. This translates into CASSQDTYSTNEKLFF.

This rearrangement joins TRBV7-9 to TRBJ1-1; D is perhaps TRBD1 (6 bases). The V end was cut by 3 bases, the J end by 0 bases, with 8 bases between. This CDR3 spans 14 amino acids. Germline V gene data show CDR1 as SEHNR and CDR2 as FQNEAQ (reference sequence). This chain's CDR3 is CASSLTGLNTEAFF. The CDR3 DNA reads TGTGCCAGCAGCTTGACAGGACTGAACACTGAAGCTTTCTTT.

Only one count was recorded for this clone. J is TRBJ1-4 and V is TRBV4-1; no clear D gene. The CDR3 runs 16 residues. Germline lookup yields CDR1 MGHRA and CDR2 YSYEKL. Trimming cost V 1 base and J 1 base, with 10 bases left between them. CDR3 coding DNA: TGCGCCAGCAGCCAAGTTGTTTTTCAAACTAATGAAAAACTGTTTTTT. It specifies CASSQVVFQTNEKLFF.

V gene TRBV7-3 combines with J gene TRBJ2-1; 10 positions match TRBD2. The length of the CDR3 is 18 residues. In germline, CDR1 is SGHTA, CDR2 FQGTGA. V was pared by 5 bases and J by 3 bases, with 13 bases of the junction left unmatched. This CDR3 reads CASSPLATGLADYNEQFF. DNA for the CDR3: TGTGCCAGCAGCCCCCTCGCGACCGGACTAGCGGACTACAATGAGCAGTTCTTC.

This sequence joins TRBV9 and TRBJ1-4, with D tentatively TRBD1 (5 bases). With 0 bases removed from V and 8 bases from J, the gap between germline ends came to 5 bases. Germline CDR1 reads SGDLS; CDR2 reads YYNGEE. The CDR3 runs 12 residues. CDR3 sequence reads: CASSVEGEKLFF. The CDR3, as DNA: TGTGCCAGCAGCGTAGAGGGGGAAAAACTGTTTTTT.

The rearrangement links TRBV2 to TRBJ1-1; possible D gene TRBD1, 5 bases. CDR1 is SNHLY, CDR2 FYNNEI, per germline. The CDR3 totals 16 residues. V was shortened by 10 bases and J by 0 bases, with 21 bases between the two germline ends. This chain's CDR3 is CATRGTGRTMNTEAFF. CDR3 coding DNA: TGTGCCACCAGAGGAACAGGCCGGACTATGAACACTGAAGCTTTCTTT. Looking up the rest from reference TRBV2 and TRBJ1-1 gives the full variable domain: EPEVTQTPSHQVTQMGQEVILRCVPISNHLYFYWYRQILGQKVEFLVSFYNNEISEKSEIFDDQFSVERPDGSNFTLKIRSTKLEDSAMYFCATRGTGRTMNTEAFFGQGTRLTVV.

The chain joins TRBV18 to TRBJ1-1; D not resolved. The V end lost 4 bases, the J end lost 1 base, and 7 bases lay between the germline ends. The CDR3 loop spans 13 amino acids. Germline CDR1 KGHSH, CDR2 LQKENI. The CDR3 protein is CASSLLSNTEAFF. CDR3 bases: TGTGCCAGCTCACTTTTATCGAACACTGAAGCTTTCTTT.

Remarks on this clone: The sample contains more than one DNA sequence encoding this CDR3. The chain links TRBV27 to TRBJ1-1; TRBD1 is a possible D gene (5 bases). The CDR3 contains 13 residues. The germline CDR1 and CDR2 sequences are MNHEY and SMNVEV (reference sequence). V was trimmed by 5 bases and J by 5 bases, leaving 12 bases between them. In DNA, the CDR3 is TGTGCCAGCAGTCCGTTGGGGGGGACTGAAGCTTTCTTT. As protein: CASSPLGGTEAFF.

This chain connects TRBV11-2 to TRBJ2-5; 7 bases align to TRBD2. V was pared by 1 base and J by 2 bases, with 7 bases of the junction left unmatched. The germline CDR1 and CDR2 sequences are SGHAT and FQNNGV. CDR3 length equals 16 residues. The DNA of the CDR3 is TGTGCCAGCAGCTTAGGGACTAGGGCCCCACAAGAGACCCAGTACTTC. This codes for CASSLGTRAPQETQYF.